One sample yielded the 29 T cell receptor beta chains listed below, sequenced in a study of blood T cell repertoires in COVID-19. Method: immunoSEQ multiplex PCR; TCRdb's copy keeps in-frame clones and lacks some. The sample lists 150,000 or so clones; about 80% were seen once. The sample comprised peripheral blood. These receptors were obtained from a woman aged 55-70 years with acute or convalescent COVID-19.

The J gene is TRBJ1-6, the V gene TRBV11-3; D is unclear. Germline CDR1 reads SGHNT; CDR2 reads YENEEA. V was pared by 2 bases and J by 10 bases, with 9 bases between. This CDR3 has 13 residues. CDR3 nucleotides: TGTGCCAGCAGCTTAACGACTGGGTCACCCCTCCACTTT. Protein: CASSLTTGSPLHF.

This chain uses TRBV28 with TRBJ1-5, with D unclear. The V end was cut by 3 bases, the J end by 0 bases, with 9 bases between. The germline gives CDR1 MDHEN, CDR2 SYDVKM. This CDR3 spans 15 amino acids. Here the CDR3 reads CASSFRGYSNQPQHF. As DNA, the CDR3 is TGTGCCAGCAGTTTCCGAGGGTATAGCAATCAGCCCCAGCATTTT.

The chain couples TRBV3-1 (or the pseudogene TRBV3-2) to TRBJ2-1; 12 nucleotides line up with TRBD2. The germline CDR1 and CDR2 sequences are LGHDT and YNNKEL (reference sequence). The V segment lost 6 bases and the J segment 10 bases; nucleotides outside the gene matches: 13. This CDR3 comprises 16 residues. The CDR3 here is CASSQAGTSGLGEQFF. DNA for the CDR3: TGTGCCAGCAGTCAGGCCGGGACTAGCGGGTTGGGGGAGCAGTTCTTC.

V is TRBV30 and J is TRBJ2-1, with D maybe TRBD2 (6 bases). The CDR3 runs 15 residues. Germline V gene sequence: CDR1 GTSNPN, CDR2 SVGIG (reference sequence). V was clipped by 2 bases and J by 10 bases, with 21 bases between them. The CDR3 nucleotides are TGTGCCTGGAGTTTGCTAGCGAGAGGCTTCCGGGAGCAGTTCTTC. Amino acids: CAWSLLARGFREQFF.

This chain uses TRBV10-3 with TRBJ2-7; 8 bases map to TRBD1. The CDR3 contains 13 residues. Trimming at V came to 10 bases and at J to 2 bases, leaving 7 bases not matched to a gene. The germline CDR1 and CDR2 sequences are ENHRY and SYGVKD. CDR3 protein: CASSTGAAYEQYF. In DNA, the CDR3 is TGTGCCAGTTCGACAGGGGCCGCCTACGAGCAGTACTTC.

V and J are TRBV18 and TRBJ2-7, with TRBD2 as a possible D gene (5 bases). Germline-derived CDR1 and CDR2 are KGHSH and LQKENI. CDR3 length: 11 amino acids. V was pared by 4 bases and J by 11 bases, with 12 bases between. The CDR3 sequence is CASSQTGVEYF. DNA for the CDR3: TGTGCCAGCTCACAAACCGGGGTCGAGTACTTC.

This clone was recorded only once. This chain connects TRBV7-2 to TRBJ2-3, with D perhaps TRBD2 (5 bases). Trimming pared 3 bases from V and 0 bases from J, leaving 10 bases between. This CDR3 spans 15 amino acids. From germline, CDR1 is SGHTA and CDR2 FQGNSA. Here the CDR3 DNA reads TGTGCCAGCAGCTTTGCACTAGGAAGCACAGATACGCAGTATTTT. As protein: CASSFALGSTDTQYF.

The chain employs TRBV5-1 and TRBJ2-3; the D gene is possibly TRBD1 (8 bases). Looked up from germline, CDR1 is SGHRS and CDR2 is YFSETQ. The CDR3 extends over 14 amino acids. The V end was cut by 10 bases, the J end by 2 bases, with 17 bases between. The CDR3 spells CAVTQGGPTDTQYF. CDR3 DNA: TGCGCCGTAACACAGGGGGGGCCCACAGATACGCAGTATTTT.

The chain carries TRBV3-1 (or the pseudogene TRBV3-2) and TRBJ2-2, with 10 nucleotides matching TRBD2. Looked up from germline, CDR1 is LGHDT and CDR2 is YNNKEL (reference sequence). The V segment lost 4 bases and the J segment 7 bases; nucleotides outside the gene matches: 12. This CDR3 spans 17 amino acids. The CDR3, as DNA: TGTGCCAGCAGCCGGGTAGCGGGAGGTTATTTCGGCGGGGAGCTGTTTTTT. This encodes CASSRVAGGYFGGELFF.

The genes are TRBV7-9 and TRBJ2-5; TRBD2 matches 12 bases. Germline trimming cut 4 bases from V and 5 bases from J; bases unmatched to any gene: 8. The CDR3 totals 16 residues. Germline V lookup: CDR1 SEHNR, CDR2 FQNEAQ (reference sequence). The CDR3 region has the DNA TGTGCCAGCAGCTCCCAGACTAGCGGGAGAATGGAGACCCAGTACTTC. It yields the protein CASSSQTSGRMETQYF.

V is TRBV25-1 and J is TRBJ2-7, with 11 bases matching TRBD2. Germline CDR1 and CDR2: MGHDK and SYGVNS. V trimming: 2 bases; J trimming: 7 bases; junction bases outside the gene matches: 7. The CDR3 length is 15 residues. The CDR3 coding sequence is TGTGCCAGCAGTGAACAGCAGCTAGCGGGAGGTGAGCAGTACTTC. Translated: CASSEQQLAGGEQYF.

The rearrangement uses TRBV28 and TRBJ2-7; 13 bases map to TRBD2. The CDR3 has 16 residues. CDR1 is MDHEN, CDR2 SYDVKM, per germline. After removal of 5 bases from V and 2 bases from J, the junction contained 6 bases not matched to a gene. The DNA of the CDR3 is TGTGCCAGCAGTCCCCCCGGACTAGCGGGAGCCTACGAGCAGTACTTC. Amino acid sequence: CASSPPGLAGAYEQYF.

V gene TRBV27 combines with J gene TRBJ1-1; 9 nucleotides agree with TRBD1. This CDR3 has 16 amino acids. With V trimmed by 2 bases and J by 2 bases, 6 bases remained unmatched. Germline lookup yields CDR1 MNHEY and CDR2 SMNVEV (reference sequence). CDR3 sequence (DNA): TGTGCCAGCAGTTTACTACCGGGACAGGGTAACACTGAAGCTTTCTTT. Protein sequence: CASSLLPGQGNTEAFF.

The chain carries TRBV11-1 and TRBJ2-2; 8 bases map to TRBD2. V gave up 5 bases and J gave up 4 bases; unmatched junction bases: 6. This CDR3 region has 15 residues. Germline lookup yields CDR1 SGHAT and CDR2 FQDESV (reference sequence). The CDR3 is CASSTGGAGTGELFF. As DNA, the CDR3 is TGTGCCAGCAGCACGGGGGGGGCGGGCACCGGGGAGCTGTTTTTT.

V gene TRBV5-4 combines with J gene TRBJ1-2; 7 nucleotides match TRBD1. The V segment lost 5 bases and the J segment 4 bases; nucleotides outside the gene matches: 5. This CDR3 region has 13 residues. The germline V gene encodes CDR1 SGHNT and CDR2 YYREEE (reference sequence). CDR3 nucleotides: TGTGCCAGCAGGCGACAGGGCCGCTATGGCTACACCTTC. Protein: CASRRQGRYGYTF.

The rearrangement joins TRBV5-1 to TRBJ1-1, with D unclear. The CDR3 runs to 16 residues. The germline V gene has CDR1 SGHRS and CDR2 YFSETQ. V lost 4 bases and J 0 bases, leaving 16 bases between the germline ends. The CDR3 nucleotides are TGCGCCAGCAGCCCTGATTCCGGAGGTTTGAACACTGAAGCTTTCTTT. Its protein product is CASSPDSGGLNTEAFF.

The rearrangement joins TRBV27 to TRBJ1-1; 7 bases are shared with TRBD1. Losses at the gene ends were 4 bases for V and 11 bases for J; bases not matched to a gene: 7. The CDR3 consists of 12 residues. CDR1 is MNHEY and CDR2 is SMNVEV in the germline V gene (reference sequence). The CDR3 DNA sequence: TGTGCCAGCAGTTCCGGAGGGGGCTGGGCTTTCTTT. Its translation: CASSSGGGWAFF.

This clone has just one count. The chain links TRBV10-1 to TRBJ2-3; 11 bases agree with TRBD2. There are 17 residues in the CDR3. The ends lost 8 bases at V and 4 bases at J; junction bases unmatched: 14. Germline lookup yields CDR1 WNHNN and CDR2 SYGVQD (reference sequence). CDR3 DNA: TGCGCCAGCCTCCGACTTGCTAGCGGGAGGTCCCCAGATACGCAGTATTTT. Amino acid sequence: CASLRLASGRSPDTQYF.

In DNA, the CDR3 is TGTGCCAGCAGTGAAGCTCCAGGAAGGTGGCAGTACTTC. It specifies CASSEAPGRWQYF. The chain uses TRBV2 and TRBJ2-7; D call uncertain. The CDR3 loop spans 13 amino acids. Trimming pared 0 bases from V and 9 bases from J, leaving 12 bases between. CDR1 is SNHLY, CDR2 FYNNEI, per germline.

J is TRBJ2-7 and V is TRBV4-1; D call uncertain. The germline V and J ends were trimmed by 4 bases and 1 base, with 11 bases remaining between them. The length of the CDR3 is 14 residues. Germline V CDR1 and CDR2: MGHRA, YSYEKL. The CDR3 loop is CASSLTGSSYEQYF. CDR3 in DNA: TGCGCCAGCAGCCTGACTGGGTCATCCTACGAGCAGTACTTC.

CDR3 bases: TGTGCCAGCAGTATACAGGGGGAGACCCAGTACTTC. Encoded protein: CASSIQGETQYF. The rearrangement joins TRBV6-5 to TRBJ2-5; 7 bases fit TRBD1. This CDR3 is built from 12 residues. Per germline, CDR1 MNHEY and CDR2 SVGAGI. The V gene end was trimmed by 5 bases and the J gene end by 5 bases; junction bases not matched to a gene: 2.

The V call is TRBV7-3, the J call TRBJ2-1; 10 bases match TRBD2. Germline assignment: CDR1 SGHTA and CDR2 FQGTGA. The CDR3 length is 16 residues. The ends lost 2 bases at V and 4 bases at J; junction bases unmatched: 5. This chain's CDR3 is CASSLGGLASYNEQFF. CDR3 bases: TGTGCCAGCAGCTTAGGGGGACTAGCGTCTTACAATGAGCAGTTCTTC. Using reference TRBV7-3 and TRBJ2-1 for the parts outside the CDR3, the full variable domain is GAGVSQTPSNKVTEKGKYVELRCDPISGHTALYWYRQSLGQGPEFLIYFQGTGAADDSGLPNDRFFAVRPEGSVSTLKIQRTERGDSAVYLCASSLGGLASYNEQFFGPGTRLTVL.

The chain couples TRBV24-1 to TRBJ1-2; TRBD1 aligns across 10 bases. This CDR3 is built from 15 residues. Trimming removed 3 bases from V and 3 bases from J; junction bases left unmatched: 3. Germline CDR1 reads KGHDR; CDR2 reads SFDVKD. CDR3 loop: CATSDADRGDYGYTF. The CDR3 nucleotides are TGTGCCACCAGTGATGCGGACAGGGGGGACTATGGCTACACCTTC.

This rearrangement joins TRBV19 to TRBJ2-5; TRBD2 agrees at 13 bases. Germline V gives CDR1 LNHDA, CDR2 SQIVND (reference sequence). This CDR3 has 15 amino acids. Losses at the gene ends were 5 bases for V and 4 bases for J; bases not matched to a gene: 4. The CDR3 loop is CASSLGLAGRETQYF. The CDR3 DNA reads TGTGCCAGTAGTCTGGGACTAGCGGGAAGAGAGACCCAGTACTTC.

The chain recombines TRBV30 with TRBJ1-1; D is ambiguous. CDR3 length equals 12 residues. Germline loops: CDR1 GTSNPN, CDR2 SVGIG (reference sequence). With 2 bases removed from V and 9 bases from J, the gap between germline ends came to 13 bases. CDR3 region: CAWSPRQRKAFF. The CDR3 nucleotides read TGTGCCTGGAGTCCGAGGCAGCGAAAAGCTTTCTTT.

The chain is built from TRBV28 and TRBJ1-5; D possibly corresponds to TRBD1 (5 bases). The CDR3 loop spans 16 amino acids. V was cut by 6 bases and J by 4 bases, with 19 bases left in between. Germline V gives CDR1 MDHEN, CDR2 SYDVKM. The CDR3 protein is CASSQYTGGVNQPQHF. The CDR3 region has the DNA TGTGCCAGCAGCCAGTACACCGGGGGTGTAAATCAGCCCCAGCATTTT.

The CDR3 bases are TGTGCCAGTAGTACCGAACCGGGACAGCGAAGGACCTCTGGGGCCAACGTCCTGACTTTC. This gives the protein CASSTEPGQRRTSGANVLTF. V usage is TRBV19 and J usage is TRBJ2-6; 7 bases agree with TRBD1. The CDR3 covers 20 residues. Germline CDR1 reads LNHDA; CDR2 reads SQIVND (reference sequence). V lost 4 bases and J lost 0; bases outside the gene matches: 15.

V is TRBV6-6 and J is TRBJ1-6; TRBD1 is a possible D gene (5 bases). The CDR3 consists of 14 residues. Per germline, CDR1 MNHNY and CDR2 SVGAGI (reference sequence). V lost 5 bases to trimming and J lost 5 bases, with 10 bases between them. The DNA of the CDR3 is TGTGCCAGCAGTACCCCAGGGAATAATTCACCCCTCCACTTT. This translates into CASSTPGNNSPLHF.

The rearrangement uses TRBV3-1 (or the pseudogene TRBV3-2) and TRBJ1-6, with D hard to call. The CDR3 extends over 15 amino acids. CDR1 and CDR2 from the germline V gene are LGHDT and YNNKEL (reference sequence). Trimming left V 1 base short and J 5 bases short, with 9 bases between. The CDR3 region has the DNA TGTGCCAGCAGCCAAGGTGGGGAGGATAATTCACCCCTCCACTTT. As protein: CASSQGGEDNSPLHF.